This entry features one TCR beta chain sequence. The antigen remains unidentified. The CDR3 length is 14 residues. The germline V gene encodes CDR1 MDHEN and CDR2 SYDVKM. V shed 4 bases and J 2 bases; nucleotides not matched to a gene: 4. Regarding treatment: roughly 10-day PBMC culture with coronavirus spike peptide pools or control peptides (ViraFEST assay). T cells were expanded with peptide pools, and expanded clonotypes were identified by TCR sequencing. The sample comes from a study of vaccination and CD4 T cells after COVID-19. With the Oncomine TCR Beta short-read assay, DNA from cultured CD4+ T cells was sequenced. One entry per CDR3 protein results from TCRdb running MiXCR on the PCR reads. The repertoire holds about 16,000 distinct CDR3 sequences, roughly 57% seen once, with approximately 9% in the top ten.

The sequencing input was CD4+ T cells from blood, cultured in vitro. This receptor was taken from a human donor who had recovered from COVID-19. The chain carries TRBV28 and TRBJ2-7, with 8 bases aligning to TRBD1. CDR3 amino acids: CASSSGQGPYEQYF. The CDR3 DNA is TGTGCCAGCAGTTCCGGACAGGGCCCCTACGAGCAGTACTTC.